A single sample gave rise to the 14 T cell receptor beta chains below, sequenced in a study of shared clonotypes between healthy human individuals. Terminally differentiated effector memory CD45RA+ cells were left out of the naive CD8 fraction, which was CD45RO-negative and positively selected for CCR7. Profiling relied on immunoSEQ multiplex PCR, and the TCRdb table lists in-frame clones only, not all of them. The sample has some 1,900,000 clones, roughly 94% seen once. The sequenced material came from naive CD8+ T cells sorted from blood. These receptors all stem from a man aged 18 to 29 in good health.

The V and J genes are TRBV29-1 and TRBJ1-5; tentatively, D is TRBD1 (5 bases). The germline V and J ends were trimmed by 4 bases and 2 bases, with 12 bases remaining between them. The germline V gene has CDR1 SQVTM and CDR2 ANQGSEA. The CDR3 is 14 residues long. The CDR3 region has the DNA TGCAGCGTTGCCGCGACAGAGGGCAATCAGCCCCAGCATTTT. Residues: CSVAATEGNQPQHF.

This chain uses TRBV19 with TRBJ1-2; D is undetermined. The germline V gene has CDR1 LNHDA and CDR2 SQIVND (reference sequence). The V and J ends lost 7 bases and 5 bases respectively, with 14 bases between them. The CDR3 totals 13 residues. The CDR3 protein is CASTNTNGYGYTF. The CDR3 bases are TGTGCCAGTACCAATACGAACGGGTATGGCTACACCTTC.

This sequence joins TRBV4-1 and TRBJ2-7, with D uncertain. CDR3 length: 11 residues. CDR1 is MGHRA and CDR2 is YSYEKL in the germline V gene. V was shortened by 1 base and J by 12 bases, with 10 bases between the two germline ends. The CDR3: CASSQGFLMYF. CDR3 nucleotides: TGCGCCAGCAGCCAAGGATTTTTAATGTACTTC.

The V call is TRBV9, the J call TRBJ1-1, with D unclear. With 3 bases removed from V and 3 bases from J, the gap between germline ends came to 12 bases. Per the germline V gene, CDR1 is SGDLS and CDR2 is YYNGEE. This CDR3 contains 14 residues. The CDR3 spells CASSAGDLDTEAFF. CDR3 nucleotide sequence: TGTGCCAGCAGCGCCGGGGATTTGGACACTGAAGCTTTCTTT.

CDR3 residues: CASSIGEGARQPQHF. The CDR3 coding sequence is TGTGCCAGTAGTATAGGCGAGGGGGCCCGCCAGCCCCAGCATTTT. V usage is TRBV19 and J usage is TRBJ1-5; TRBD1 matches 7 bases. V shed 1 base and J 7 bases; nucleotides not matched to a gene: 7. Germline CDR1 is LNHDA and CDR2 is SQIVND (reference sequence). CDR3 length equals 15 residues.

The J gene is TRBJ2-7, the V gene TRBV12-5, with D possibly being TRBD1 (6 bases). Per germline, CDR1 LGHNT and CDR2 FRNRAP. The germline V and J ends were trimmed by 1 base and 3 bases, with 13 bases remaining between them. CDR3 length equals 15 residues. The CDR3 DNA reads TGTGCTAGTGGTTTGGGCAGGGGAAGTCTCTACGAGCAGTACTTC. It codes for CASGLGRGSLYEQYF.

The chain combines TRBV4-3 with TRBJ2-5; D call uncertain. V dropped 1 base and J dropped 4 bases, with 7 bases sitting between them. Per the germline V gene, CDR1 is LGHNA and CDR2 is YSLEER. The CDR3 has 13 residues. The CDR3 sequence is CASSQGVGETQYF. DNA for the CDR3: TGCGCCAGCAGCCAAGGAGTTGGAGAGACCCAGTACTTC.

This sequence joins TRBV4-1 and TRBJ2-5, with 7 bases lining up with TRBD1. The CDR3 has 14 residues. With 4 bases clipped from V and 2 bases from J, the junction kept 4 bases outside the gene matches. The germline gives CDR1 MGHRA, CDR2 YSYEKL. For the CDR3, the DNA is TGCGCCAGCAGCCTGACAGGGCTGCAAGAGACCCAGTACTTC. Residues: CASSLTGLQETQYF.

The V and J genes are TRBV6-4 and TRBJ2-1; D uncertain. Trimming removed 5 bases at V and 1 base at J, with 12 bases between. The CDR3 extends over 15 amino acids. Germline V gene data show CDR1 as MRHNA and CDR2 as SNTAGT. The chain's CDR3 is CASSPDGGSYNEQFF. CDR3 nucleotides: TGTGCCAGCAGTCCAGACGGTGGGTCCTACAATGAGCAGTTCTTC.

This clone has just one count. V gene TRBV30 combines with J gene TRBJ1-5; the match to TRBD1 covers 7 bases. In germline, CDR1 is GTSNPN, CDR2 SVGIG (reference sequence). The ends lost 2 bases at V and 5 bases at J; junction bases unmatched: 3. The CDR3 has 13 residues. The CDR3 nucleotides are TGTGCCTGGAGTTTCCAGGGGGATCAGCCCCAGCATTTT. It yields the protein CAWSFQGDQPQHF.

V usage is TRBV9 and J usage is TRBJ2-1, with 9 positions matching TRBD2. V shed 2 bases and J 10 bases; nucleotides not matched to a gene: 4. This CDR3 comprises 13 residues. Germline loops: CDR1 SGDLS, CDR2 YYNGEE. The CDR3, as DNA: TGTGCCAGCAGCGTGGACGCGGGAGGGGAGCAGTTCTTC. Amino acids: CASSVDAGGEQFF.

On this clone: This same CDR3 is encoded by further DNA sequences in the sample. The chain joins TRBV6-5 to TRBJ1-1; D is uncertain. Germline CDR1 is MNHEY and CDR2 is SVGAGI. This CDR3 is 12 amino acids long. The ends were cut back, 2 bases at V and 4 bases at J, with 5 bases in the middle. The CDR3 coding sequence is TGTGCCAGCAGTTACGAGGGCACTGAAGCTTTCTTT. This codes for CASSYEGTEAFF.

In nucleotides, the CDR3 is TGTGCCAGCAGCGGGACACCGGTCTATGGCTACACCTTC. Translated, it gives CASSGTPVYGYTF. V and J are TRBV13 and TRBJ1-2; D perhaps matches TRBD1 (6 bases). Trimming removed 5 bases at V and 4 bases at J, with 11 bases between. Germline lookup yields CDR1 PRHDT and CDR2 FYEKMQ (reference sequence). This CDR3 region has 13 residues.

The V call is TRBV13, the J call TRBJ1-1, with D uncertain. V was trimmed by 0 bases and J by 1 base, leaving 6 bases between them. Germline V CDR1 and CDR2: PRHDT, FYEKMQ (reference sequence). The CDR3 covers 14 residues. CDR3 DNA sequence: TGTGCCAGCAGCTTAGGCCCCAGGAACACTGAAGCTTTCTTT. Protein: CASSLGPRNTEAFF.